This T cell receptor (beta chain) emerged from a study of cytomegalovirus exposure and HLA in healthy donors. About the research overall: Researchers found that approximately 85% of about 400 genotyped donors fell within the Caucasian-associated ancestry cluster. Study results and limitations: Immune exposure was documented only through CMV serostatus. Productive status was seen about 90% or about 30% of the time for most TCR beta V segments in an earlier analysis.

This clone was counted a single time. Antigen: not known. PCR was performed using 60 Vbeta and 13 Jbeta primers. This table comes from immunoSEQ multiplex PCR, and its TCRdb copy is limited to in-frame clones, with some not included. This sample has 95,000 to 110,000 clones, with approximately 64% found just once. Germline V gene data show CDR1 as MNHNS and CDR2 as SASEGT. This CDR3 comprises 11 residues. V was trimmed by 4 bases and J by 9 bases, leaving 9 bases between them. The V and J genes are TRBV6-1 and TRBJ1-1, with D unresolved. This sequence originates from a woman between 45 and 60 years old in good health and CMV-seronegative. Specimen: PBMCs. DNA of the CDR3: TGTGCCAGCAGTGGGGCGCGTCAAGCTTTCTTT. Amino acids: CASSGARQAFF.